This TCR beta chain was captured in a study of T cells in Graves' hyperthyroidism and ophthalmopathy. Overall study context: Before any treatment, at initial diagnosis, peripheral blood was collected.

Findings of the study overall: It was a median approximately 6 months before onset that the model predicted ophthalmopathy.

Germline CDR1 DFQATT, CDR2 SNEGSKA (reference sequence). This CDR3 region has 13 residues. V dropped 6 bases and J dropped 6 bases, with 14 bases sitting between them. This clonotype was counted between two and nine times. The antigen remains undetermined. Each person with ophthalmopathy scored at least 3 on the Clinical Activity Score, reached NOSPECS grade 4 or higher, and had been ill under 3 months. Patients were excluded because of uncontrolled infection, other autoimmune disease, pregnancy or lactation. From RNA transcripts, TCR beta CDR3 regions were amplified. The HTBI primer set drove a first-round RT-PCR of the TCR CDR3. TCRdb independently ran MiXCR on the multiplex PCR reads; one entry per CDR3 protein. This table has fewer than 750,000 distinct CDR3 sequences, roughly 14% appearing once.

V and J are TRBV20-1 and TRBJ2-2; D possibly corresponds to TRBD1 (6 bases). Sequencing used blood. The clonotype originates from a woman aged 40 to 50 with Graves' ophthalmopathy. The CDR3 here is CSATRQDPGELFF. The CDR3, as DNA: TGCAGTGCCACGAGACAGGATCCCGGGGAGCTGTTTTTT.